The source of this T cell receptor (beta chain) is a study of cytomegalovirus exposure and HLA in healthy donors. Amplification used 60 Vbeta primers and 13 Jbeta primers. Assay used: immunoSEQ multiplex PCR; TCRdb lists only in-frame clones, some missing. The table includes fewer than 140,000 clones, around 79% detected once. V trimming: 0 bases; J trimming: 4 bases; junction bases outside the gene matches: 7. The length of the CDR3 is 17 residues. Germline lookup yields CDR1 SQVTM and CDR2 ANQGSEA. What was sequenced was PBMCs. The chain employs TRBV29-1 and TRBJ2-1; 12 bases align to TRBD2. The clonotype comes from a man between 60 and 75 years old in good health and CMV-seronegative. The CDR3 region has the DNA TGCAGCGTTGAAGACCGCCCCCTAGCGGGGGGGTACAATGAGCAGTTCTTC. Translation: CSVEDRPLAGGYNEQFF.